These T cell receptor beta chains were read from a single sample in a study of shared clonotypes between healthy human individuals. Repertoires were generated with immunoSEQ multiplex PCR, while TCRdb's copy carries only in-frame clones and drops some. The sample yields approximately 500,000 clones, nearly 80% seen once. The sample consisted of PBMCs. These receptors were collected from a woman between 40 and 50 years old in good health. Some clones in this sample may be carry-over from other donors' samples. CDR3s include the opening cysteine and the closing phenylalanine or tryptophan. The D gene is left open where the match is weak. The size of a clone is reported for some rows only, either as once, few or many, or as a class for expanded clones.

. TRBJ1-5 TRBV6-5 . TGTGCCAGCAGTTACACCGGGGAAGGCAATCAGCCCCAGCATTTT CASSYTGEGNQPQHF
. TRBJ1-5 TRBV27 . TGTGCCAGCAGAAAAGTCGGGGGCTACCGCAATCAGCCCCAGCATTTT CASRKVGGYRNQPQHF
. TRBJ2-2 TRBV2 . TGTGCCAGCAGTGACCTCAGACGCGGGACCGCGAGGGGGGAGCTGTTTTTT CASSDLRRGTARGELFF
. TRBJ1-2 TRBV4-3 TRBD1 TGCGCCAGCAGCGACAGGGGGGTCCGCTATGGCTACACCTTC CASSDRGVRYGYTF
. TRBJ2-7 TRBV7-3 . TGTGCCAGCAGCTTGACAGGTCCCAATGATGGCGAGCAGTACTTC CASSLTGPNDGEQYF
. TRBJ2-7 TRBV19 TRBD2 TGTGCCAGTAGCAATAGCGGGAGGCCCTCCTACGAGCAGTACTTC CASSNSGRPSYEQYF
. TRBJ1-1 TRBV5-1 TRBD1 TGCGCCAGCAGCTCCGGGACAGGGGGCCGGGGCACTGAAGCTTTCTTT CASSSGTGGRGTEAFF
. TRBJ2-1 TRBV7-9 TRBD1 TGTGCCAGCAGCTTACAACAGGGGGTTAACAATGAGCAGTTCTTC CASSLQQGVNNEQFF
. TRBJ2-1 TRBV5-1 TRBD2 TGCGCCAGCAGCTTGAACGGGGCTAGCGGGAGTATCTACAATGAGCAGTTCTTC CASSLNGASGSIYNEQFF
. TRBJ2-1 TRBV7-2 TRBD1 TGTGCCAGCAGCTCATTAGGACAGGGGACCCCCTACAATGAGCAGTTCTTC CASSSLGQGTPYNEQFF
. TRBJ1-1 TRBV5-6 . TGTGCCAGCACCCCGAGGGGCGCGGTGGGTACGTCTGAAGCTTTCTTT CASTPRGAVGTSEAFF
. TRBJ2-5 TRBV4-1 . TGCGCCAGCAGCCAAGATTTGACGCCCGAGACCCAGTACTTC CASSQDLTPETQYF
. TRBJ1-1 TRBV20-1 . TGCAGTGCCGACTCAGAATTTGAAGCTTTCTTT CSADSEFEAFF
once TRBJ2-3 TRBV5-1 TRBD1 TGCGCCAGCAGCGGAACAGGGGGCAGCACAGATACGCAGTATTTT CASSGTGGSTDTQYF
. TRBJ2-1 TRBV7-9 TRBD1 TGTGCCAGCAGCTACCCGAAAGACAGGGGGTCCACTTCCTACAATGAGCAGTTCTTC CASSYPKDRGSTSYNEQFF
. TRBJ1-2 TRBV14 . TGTGCCAGCAGCCAAGATAGGAGGCGGGGCTACACCTTC CASSQDRRRGYTF
. TRBJ1-2 TRBV6-5 TRBD1 TGTGCCAGCAGCCCCAGGGGGAACTATGGCTACACCTTC CASSPRGNYGYTF
few TRBJ1-5 TRBV4-2 TRBD1 TGTGCCAGCAGCCATGCCGGACAGGGGGTTCAGCCCCAGCATTTT CASSHAGQGVQPQHF
. TRBJ1-1 TRBV6-5 . TGTGCCAGCAGTTACGGGACACTGGCTTTCTTT CASSYGTLAFF
few TRBJ2-7 TRBV28 TRBD2 TGTGCCAGCCGGACTAGCGGGAGTTCATACGAGCAGTACTTC CASRTSGSSYEQYF
. TRBJ2-7 TRBV6-6 TRBD2 TGTGCCAGCACTTACGGGCTAGCGGGAGCTTACGAGCAGTACTTC CASTYGLAGAYEQYF
. TRBJ2-5 TRBV2 . TGTGCCAGCAGTGAAGTTGGAGCGACCCGGTACCAAGAGACCCAGTACTTC CASSEVGATRYQETQYF
. TRBJ1-1 TRBV11-1 . TGTGCCAGCAGCTTAGGGCTTGGCCCGAACACTGAAGCTTTCTTT CASSLGLGPNTEAFF
few TRBJ1-1 TRBV5-3 . TGTGCCAGAAGCTTCCGGCGGCTTATGAACACTGAAGCTTTCTTT CARSFRRLMNTEAFF
. TRBJ1-5 TRBV28 . TGTGCCAGCAGGAAACAGGGCGGCAATCAGCCCCAGCATTTT CASRKQGGNQPQHF
. TRBJ2-7 TRBV30 . TGTGCCTGGAGTGTGGGGGGAGCGTACGAGCAGTACTTC CAWSVGGAYEQYF
. TRBJ1-1 TRBV7-2 . TGTGCCAGCAGCTCTTCGGGACATGGCACTGAAGCTTTCTTT CASSSSGHGTEAFF
. TRBJ1-2 TRBV28 . TGTGCCAGCAGTAGGACCGGGACAAACTATGGCTACACCTTC CASSRTGTNYGYTF
. TRBJ1-2 TRBV7-9 . TGTGCCAGCAGCTCGACGGACAGCCCGCGGGGCTACACCTTC CASSSTDSPRGYTF
. TRBJ2-7 TRBV6-6 TRBD2 TGTGCCAGCAATAGACTAGCGGGCTACGAGCAGTACTTC CASNRLAGYEQYF
few TRBJ1-5 TRBV6-5 . TGTGCCAGCAGCCTAGGGACGGACGACAATCAGCCCCAGCATTTT CASSLGTDDNQPQHF
. TRBJ2-7 TRBV11-2 . TGTGCCAGCAAAACCCCGAGAGGGGGGTACGAGCGGTACTTC CASKTPRGGYERYF
. TRBJ2-5 TRBV5-1 TRBD2 TGCGCCAGCGGTACCGGGACTAGCGTTCAAGAGACCCAGTACTTC CASGTGTSVQETQYF
. TRBJ1-5 TRBV5-1 . TGCGCCAGCAGTCAAGGGACGGCTAGCAATCAGCCCCAGCATTTT CASSQGTASNQPQHF
. TRBJ1-1 TRBV27 TRBD1 TGTGCCAGCAGTTACGGGGACAGGGGGACTGAAGCTTTCTTT CASSYGDRGTEAFF